This record looks at one T cell receptor (beta chain) sequence and its context. The antigen remains undetermined. Trimming removed 4 bases from V and 4 bases from J; junction bases left unmatched: 7. The length of the CDR3 is 15 residues. CDR1 and CDR2 from the germline V gene are MDHEN and SYDVKM. The sample originates from a study of cytomegalovirus exposure and HLA in healthy donors. Background on the study: Tens of millions of unique TCR sequences came from HLA-typed donors in an early release. Within the Caucasian-associated ancestry cluster were under 85% of the approximately 390 genotyped donors. The study, taken as a whole, reports: Published work reported that the classifier diagnosed cytomegalovirus status with high specificity and sensitivity. Rarity marked most TCR sequences, yet some public TCRs occurred in many donors.

60 Vbeta and 13 Jbeta primers were used in PCR. The repertoire was sequenced with immunoSEQ multiplex PCR; TCRdb's copy has only in-frame clones and lacks some. The data show 130,000 or so clones, about 76% seen once. The chain links TRBV28 to TRBJ2-5, with 9 bases fitting TRBD2. The material sequenced was PBMCs. The sequence was collected from a woman aged 40 to 49 in good health and CMV-seronegative. CDR3 in amino acids: CASSSSRAGGETQYF. The CDR3 bases are TGTGCCAGCAGTTCGTCCAGAGCGGGGGGAGAGACCCAGTACTTC.